The rows below give T cell receptor beta chains drawn from one sample of a study of long-term antiretroviral therapy in people with HIV. Data came from immunoSEQ multiplex PCR; TCRdb stores just in-frame clones and leaves some out. The table shows 31,000 or so clones, with approximately 96% occurring only once. The sequences come from unsorted PBMCs, collected approximately 6.6 years after starting antiretroviral therapy. The receptors originated from a young man with HIV. The CDR3 runs from the conserved cysteine through the conserved F or W.

J gene: TRBJ2-1
V gene: TRBV6-5
CDR3 protein: CASSSPSGYNEQFF

J gene: TRBJ2-2
V gene: TRBV5-1
CDR3 protein: CASSLAAGTGELFF

J gene: TRBJ1-2
V gene: TRBV4-2
CDR3 protein: CASSREGVWLNPGYTF

J gene: TRBJ1-2
V gene: TRBV7-9
CDR3 protein: CASSDTRSYGYTF

J gene: TRBJ1-1
V gene: TRBV4-3
CDR3 protein: CASSQDPIGGNTEAFF

J gene: TRBJ1-1
V gene: TRBV6-4
CDR3 protein: CASSGDTHTEAFF

J gene: TRBJ2-2
V gene: TRBV27
CDR3 protein: CASSLHYSGVNTGELFF

J gene: TRBJ1-1
V gene: TRBV6-5
CDR3 protein: CASSYSLNTEAFF

J gene: TRBJ2-7
V gene: TRBV11-2
CDR3 protein: CASSLDPRGGPAYEQYF

J gene: TRBJ2-7
V gene: TRBV7-9
CDR3 protein: CASSLLAEATYEQYF

J gene: TRBJ2-7
V gene: TRBV2
CDR3 protein: CASSYERTGRQYEQYF

J gene: TRBJ1-6
V gene: TRBV5-1
CDR3 protein: CASSSGPNSPLHF

J gene: TRBJ2-3
V gene: TRBV4-1
CDR3 protein: CASSQEYGSGGTQYF

J gene: TRBJ2-5
V gene: TRBV4-2
CDR3 protein: CASSQEGTSGGKETQYF

J gene: TRBJ2-3
V gene: TRBV7-3
CDR3 protein: CASSLSGPGGVGTDTQYF

J gene: TRBJ2-5
V gene: TRBV4-1
CDR3 protein: CASSRLLAGEETQYF

J gene: TRBJ2-3
V gene: TRBV5-6
CDR3 protein: CASSTGPYTDTQYF

J gene: TRBJ1-1
V gene: TRBV5-1
CDR3 protein: CASSLVVVGGGTEAFF

J gene: TRBJ1-4
V gene: TRBV4-1
CDR3 protein: CASTRGTNEKLFF

J gene: TRBJ2-7
V gene: TRBV7-6
CDR3 protein: CASSSLGQGFGEQYF

J gene: TRBJ1-4
V gene: TRBV18
CDR3 protein: CASSNPSTPREKLFF

J gene: TRBJ2-1
V gene: TRBV7-2
CDR3 protein: CASSFVTGDEQFF

J gene: TRBJ1-6
V gene: TRBV25-1
CDR3 protein: CASSDPDLEDSPLHF

J gene: TRBJ2-2
V gene: TRBV7-9
CDR3 protein: CASSSSRGRGPTGELFF

J gene: TRBJ1-6
V gene: TRBV6-5
CDR3 protein: CASTGTENSPLHF

J gene: TRBJ2-3
V gene: TRBV7-3
CDR3 protein: CASSPLPLEDGDTQYF

J gene: TRBJ2-6
V gene: TRBV2
CDR3 protein: CALPYGQGTISGANVLTF

J gene: TRBJ1-2
V gene: TRBV6-5
CDR3 protein: CASSSTGDDYGYTF

J gene: TRBJ1-3
V gene: TRBV2
CDR3 protein: CASRKITVHSGNTIYF

J gene: TRBJ1-2
V gene: TRBV5-6
CDR3 protein: CASSNGQTYGYTF

J gene: TRBJ1-1
V gene: TRBV27
CDR3 protein: CASRHLLSGTEAFF

J gene: TRBJ1-5
V gene: TRBV6-6
CDR3 protein: CASMTPTGAYQPQHF

J gene: TRBJ2-5
V gene: TRBV29-1
CDR3 protein: CSVSTGDQETQYF